One and the same sample provided the 20 T cell receptor beta chains below, sequenced in a study of blood T cell repertoires in COVID-19. Method: immunoSEQ multiplex PCR; TCRdb's copy keeps in-frame clones and lacks some. The data contain some 250,000 clones, approximately 85% of them singletons. Sequencing was performed on PBMCs or T cells enriched from blood (not recorded which). The receptor set was obtained from a woman aged 45-65 years who had recovered from COVID-19.

The count of this clone is one. The chain has TRBV7-8 and TRBJ2-3; no definite D call. Trimming removed 4 bases from V and 4 bases from J, with 6 bases in between. CDR3 length equals 12 residues. Germline lookup yields CDR1 SGHVS and CDR2 FQNEAQ. The CDR3, as DNA: TGTGCCAGCAGCTCTACGGCAGATACGCAGTATTTT. Amino acids: CASSSTADTQYF.

The table lists this clone with a few counts. This chain connects TRBV2 to TRBJ1-5, with D possibly being TRBD1 (6 bases). This CDR3 spans 13 amino acids. Trimming cost V 5 bases and J 4 bases, with 9 bases left between them. CDR1 and CDR2 from the germline V gene are SNHLY and FYNNEI. The CDR3 region is CASSTGQNQPQHF. The CDR3 DNA follows: TGTGCCAGCAGTACAGGACAGAATCAGCCCCAGCATTTT.

This clone appeared a few times. The gene calls are TRBV28 and TRBJ2-7, with D possibly matching TRBD1 (7 bases). Germline V gene data show CDR1 as MDHEN and CDR2 as SYDVKM. CDR3 length: 14 amino acids. The V end lost 7 bases, the J end lost 7 bases, and 20 bases lay between the germline ends. The CDR3 DNA sequence: TGTGCCAGCAATGGTCGCGGGGTGGACAGGGAGCAGTACTTC. Amino acids: CASNGRGVDREQYF. Supplemented by reference TRBV28 and TRBJ2-7, the full variable domain reads DVKVTQSSRYLVKRTGEKVFLECVQDMDHENMFWYRQDPGLGLRLIYFSYDVKMKEKGDIPEGYSVSREKKERFSLILESASTNQTSMYLCASNGRGVDREQYFGPGTRLTVT.

The chain couples TRBV2 to TRBJ1-5, with no clear D. This CDR3 spans 14 amino acids. The V gene lost 6 bases and the J gene lost 5 bases, with 14 bases spanning the gap. Germline assignment: CDR1 SNHLY and CDR2 FYNNEI. The CDR3 here is CASSLQAPDQPQHF. In nucleotides, the CDR3 is TGTGCCAGCAGCCTTCAGGCCCCAGATCAGCCCCAGCATTTT. Using reference TRBV2 and TRBJ1-5 for the parts outside the CDR3, the full variable domain is EPEVTQTPSHQVTQMGQEVILRCVPISNHLYFYWYRQILGQKVEFLVSFYNNEISEKSEIFDDQFSVERPDGSNFTLKIRSTKLEDSAMYFCASSLQAPDQPQHFGDGTRLSIL.

The chain uses TRBV6-5 and TRBJ2-7, with 11 bases identical to TRBD2. V gave up 2 bases and J gave up 0 bases; unmatched junction bases: 0. The CDR3 runs 15 residues. Per germline, CDR1 MNHEY and CDR2 SVGAGI. CDR3 residues: CASSYTSGSSYEQYF. As DNA, the CDR3 is TGTGCCAGCAGTTACACTAGCGGGAGCTCCTACGAGCAGTACTTC.

The chain links TRBV3-1 (or the pseudogene TRBV3-2) to TRBJ1-1; D is perhaps TRBD1 (6 bases). The germline V gene has CDR1 LGHDT and CDR2 YNNKEL (reference sequence). V lost 4 bases and J 12 bases, leaving 18 bases between the germline ends. This CDR3 region has 13 residues. This CDR3 is CASSPTHGGATFF. Here the CDR3 DNA reads TGTGCCAGCAGCCCAACTCATGGGGGGGCGACTTTCTTT.

This chain links TRBV27 with TRBJ1-1; D unresolved. The CDR3 contains 13 residues. Deletions cut 3 bases from V and 5 bases from J, with 10 bases between. Looked up from germline, CDR1 is MNHEY and CDR2 is SMNVEV (reference sequence). CDR3 sequence: CASSFNSETEAFF. As DNA, the CDR3 is TGTGCCAGCAGTTTCAATAGCGAGACTGAAGCTTTCTTT.

J is TRBJ2-1 and V is TRBV5-1; no reliable D call. There are 15 residues in the CDR3. Trimming cost V 0 bases and J 1 base, with 8 bases left between them. Germline CDR1 SGHRS, CDR2 YFSETQ. CDR3 sequence: CASSLVGVSYNEQFF. CDR3 bases: TGCGCCAGCAGCTTGGTGGGCGTATCCTACAATGAGCAGTTCTTC. The full variable domain, completed using reference TRBV5-1 and TRBJ2-1, is KAGVTQTPRYLIKTRGQQVTLSCSPISGHRSVSWYQQTPGQGLQFLFEYFSETQRNKGNFPGRFSGRQFSNSRSEMNVSTLELGDSALYLCASSLVGVSYNEQFFGPGTRLTVL.

This clone was counted a single time. The CDR3 sequence is CASTPQGPPYEQYF. The CDR3 region has the DNA TGTGCCAGCACTCCCCAGGGTCCCCCCTACGAGCAGTACTTC. The V and J genes are TRBV28 and TRBJ2-7, with D possibly TRBD1 on 5 matching bases. V lost 7 bases, J lost 2 bases, and 15 bases lay in between. The CDR3 sequence is 14 residues long. Germline lookup yields CDR1 MDHEN and CDR2 SYDVKM. The full variable domain, in which reference TRBV28 and TRBJ2-7 provide the parts outside the CDR3, is DVKVTQSSRYLVKRTGEKVFLECVQDMDHENMFWYRQDPGLGLRLIYFSYDVKMKEKGDIPEGYSVSREKKERFSLILESASTNQTSMYLCASTPQGPPYEQYFGPGTRLTVT.

The chain combines TRBV7-9 with TRBJ2-7, with 11 bases lining up with TRBD1. The J segment lost 6 bases and the V segment lost 5 bases, leaving 12 bases of the junction unmatched. Germline CDR1 SEHNR, CDR2 FQNEAQ (reference sequence). CDR3 size: 16 residues. In nucleotides, the CDR3 is TGTGCCAGCAGCCATGGGTGGGGACAGGGGGTGGTCGAGCAGTACTTC. Translated, it gives CASSHGWGQGVVEQYF.

This chain connects TRBV3-1 (or the pseudogene TRBV3-2) to TRBJ1-6, with 8 bases identical to TRBD1. The CDR3 has 15 residues. CDR1 is LGHDT and CDR2 is YNNKEL in the germline V gene (reference sequence). V was pared by 4 bases and J by 8 bases, with 7 bases of the junction left unmatched. As DNA, the CDR3 is TGTGCCAGCAGCCCCCCAGGGGGCGCCTATTCACCCCTCCACTTT. It specifies CASSPPGGAYSPLHF.

The chain combines TRBV5-5 with TRBJ2-5, with TRBD1 matching over 9 bases. Losses at the gene ends were 0 bases for V and 10 bases for J; bases not matched to a gene: 4. The CDR3 length is 13 residues. Germline V gene lookup returns CDR1 SGHKS and CDR2 YYEKEE (reference sequence). The CDR3 here is CASSLAGQGSQYF. The DNA of the CDR3 is TGTGCCAGCAGCTTGGCGGGACAGGGCAGCCAGTACTTC.

This chain joins TRBV11-1 and TRBJ1-2, with TRBD1 identical over 12 bases. The CDR3 is made up of 15 amino acids. The germline CDR1 and CDR2 sequences are SGHAT and FQDESV (reference sequence). V gave up 2 bases and J gave up 8 bases; unmatched junction bases: 6. For the CDR3, the DNA is TGTGCCAGCAGCTTAAGGGGACAGGGGGCTTTGGGCTACACCTTC. This sequence encodes CASSLRGQGALGYTF.

The DNA for the CDR3 is TGCGCCAGCAGCTTGGGTCCAGCGGGGAATCAAGAGACCCAGTACTTC. Translation gives CASSLGPAGNQETQYF. This rearrangement joins TRBV5-1 to TRBJ2-5; 7 positions match TRBD2. Germline-derived CDR1 and CDR2 are SGHRS and YFSETQ. This CDR3 comprises 16 residues. V was clipped by 0 bases and J by 2 bases; unmatched bases: 7.

The J gene is TRBJ2-2, the V gene TRBV9; possibly TRBD2 for D (6 bases). The CDR3 sequence is 16 residues long. Germline V gene sequence: CDR1 SGDLS, CDR2 YYNGEE. Between the trimmed V and J ends, which lost 4 bases and 1 base, there was a span of 14 bases. The CDR3 reads CASSPYLSGNTGELFF. The CDR3 DNA follows: TGTGCCAGCAGCCCATACCTTAGCGGGAACACCGGGGAGCTGTTTTTT.

This chain connects TRBV10-3 to TRBJ2-1; the D gene is possibly TRBD2 (5 bases). The ends were cut back, 10 bases at V and 7 bases at J, with 20 bases in the middle. Germline assignment: CDR1 ENHRY and CDR2 SYGVKD. This CDR3 region has 14 residues. In nucleotides, the CDR3 is TGTGCCACTCAGTCTAGTACCGAGGGAAATGAGCAGTTCTTC. It encodes CATQSSTEGNEQFF.

J is TRBJ1-6 and V is TRBV19; D gene ambiguous. The V gene lost 1 base and the J gene lost 16 bases, with 8 bases spanning the gap. Germline V gives CDR1 LNHDA, CDR2 SQIVND (reference sequence). The CDR3 totals 11 residues. Here the CDR3 DNA reads TGTGCCAGTAGTATAGTAGGGAGGCTCCACTTT. Translation: CASSIVGRLHF.

The J gene is TRBJ2-7, the V gene TRBV11-2; D ambiguous. The V and J ends lost 0 bases and 3 bases respectively, with 6 bases between them. The CDR3 length is 13 residues. Germline CDR1 is SGHAT and CDR2 is FQNNGV. The CDR3 protein is CASSLDRFYEQYF. The CDR3, as DNA: TGTGCCAGCAGCTTAGACAGGTTCTACGAGCAGTACTTC.

V gene TRBV7-2 combines with J gene TRBJ1-5; 11 bases fit TRBD1. Trimming cost V 5 bases and J 7 bases; bases outside gene matches: 10. This CDR3 region has 16 residues. Germline CDR1 and CDR2: SGHTA and FQGNSA. The CDR3 DNA sequence: TGTGCCAGCAGCCACCGGGACAGGGGGTTCGGGCAGCCCCAGCATTTT. This sequence encodes CASSHRDRGFGQPQHF.

The chain links TRBV5-1 to TRBJ2-1; a weak D match, TRBD2 (5 bases). Germline CDR1 SGHRS, CDR2 YFSETQ. This CDR3 comprises 15 residues. V was pared by 0 bases and J by 4 bases, with 11 bases between. CDR3 DNA: TGCGCCAGCAGCTTGGGGCGCCCGGGATACAATGAGCAGTTCTTC. The encoded protein is CASSLGRPGYNEQFF.